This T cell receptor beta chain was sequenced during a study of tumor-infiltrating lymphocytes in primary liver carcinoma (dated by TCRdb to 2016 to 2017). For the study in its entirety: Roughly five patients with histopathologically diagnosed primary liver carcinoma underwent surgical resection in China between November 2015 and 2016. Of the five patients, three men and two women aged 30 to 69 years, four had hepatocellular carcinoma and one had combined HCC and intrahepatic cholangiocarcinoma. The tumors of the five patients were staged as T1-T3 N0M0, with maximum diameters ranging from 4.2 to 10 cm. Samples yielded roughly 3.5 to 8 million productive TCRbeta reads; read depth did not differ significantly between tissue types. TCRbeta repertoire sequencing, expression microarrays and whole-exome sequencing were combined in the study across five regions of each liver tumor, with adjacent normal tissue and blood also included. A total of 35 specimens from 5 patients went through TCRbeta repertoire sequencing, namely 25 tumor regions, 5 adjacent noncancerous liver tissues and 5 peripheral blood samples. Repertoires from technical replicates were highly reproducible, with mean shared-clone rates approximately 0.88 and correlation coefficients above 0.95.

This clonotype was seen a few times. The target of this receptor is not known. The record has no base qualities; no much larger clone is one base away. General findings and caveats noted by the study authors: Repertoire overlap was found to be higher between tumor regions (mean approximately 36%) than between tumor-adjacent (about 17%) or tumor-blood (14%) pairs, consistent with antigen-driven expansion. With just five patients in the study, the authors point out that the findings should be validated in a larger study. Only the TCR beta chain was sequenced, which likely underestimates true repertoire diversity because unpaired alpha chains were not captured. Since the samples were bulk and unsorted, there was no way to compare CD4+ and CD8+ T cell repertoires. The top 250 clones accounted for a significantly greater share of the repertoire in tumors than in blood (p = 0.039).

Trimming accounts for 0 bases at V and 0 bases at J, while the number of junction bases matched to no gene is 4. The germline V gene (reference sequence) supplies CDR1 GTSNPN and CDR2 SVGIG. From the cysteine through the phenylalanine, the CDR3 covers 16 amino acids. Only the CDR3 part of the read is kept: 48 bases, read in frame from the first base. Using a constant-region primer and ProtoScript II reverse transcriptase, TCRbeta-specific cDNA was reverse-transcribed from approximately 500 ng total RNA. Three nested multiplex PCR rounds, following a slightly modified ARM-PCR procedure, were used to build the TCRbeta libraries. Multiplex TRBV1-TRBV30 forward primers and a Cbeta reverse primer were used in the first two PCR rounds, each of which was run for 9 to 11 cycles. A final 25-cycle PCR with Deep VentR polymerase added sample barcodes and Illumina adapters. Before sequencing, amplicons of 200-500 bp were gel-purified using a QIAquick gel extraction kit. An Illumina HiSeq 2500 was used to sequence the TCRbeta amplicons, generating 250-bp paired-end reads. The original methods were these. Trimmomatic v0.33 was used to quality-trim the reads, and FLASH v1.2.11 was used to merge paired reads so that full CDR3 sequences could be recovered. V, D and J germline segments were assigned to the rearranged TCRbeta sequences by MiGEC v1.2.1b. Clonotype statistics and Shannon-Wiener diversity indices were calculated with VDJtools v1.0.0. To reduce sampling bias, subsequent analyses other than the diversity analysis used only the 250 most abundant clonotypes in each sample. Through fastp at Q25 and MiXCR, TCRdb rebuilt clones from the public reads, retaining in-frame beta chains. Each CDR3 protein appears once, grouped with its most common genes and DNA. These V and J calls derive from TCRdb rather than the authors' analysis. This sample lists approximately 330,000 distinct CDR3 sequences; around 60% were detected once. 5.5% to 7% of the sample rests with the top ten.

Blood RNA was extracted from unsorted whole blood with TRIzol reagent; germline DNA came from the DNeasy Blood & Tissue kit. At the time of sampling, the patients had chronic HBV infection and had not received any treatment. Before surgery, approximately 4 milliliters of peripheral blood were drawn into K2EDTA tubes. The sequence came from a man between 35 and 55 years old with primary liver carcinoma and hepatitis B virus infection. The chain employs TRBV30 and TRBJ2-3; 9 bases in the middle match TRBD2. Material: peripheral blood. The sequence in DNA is TGTGCCTGGAGTGTACTAGGACTAGCGAGCACAGATACGCAGTATTTT. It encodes CAWSVLGLASTDTQYF.